The 18 T cell receptor beta chains below come from one sample, sequenced in a study of persistence of HIV-infected CD4 T cells. These TCRs' antigens remain unknown. Lysates of CMV-infected fibroblasts at roughly 10 ug/mL stimulated these cells. Sorted nonresponding memory CD4+ T cells were CD40L-negative, CD69-negative, CD45RO-high. This was the immunoSEQ version 4 assay in survey mode. Some clones are missing from TCRdb's copy, which holds only in-frame ones; the method was immunoSEQ multiplex PCR. The repertoire holds fewer than 30,000 clones, with around 82% as singletons. This sample comprised CD4+ T cells sorted from PBMCs after approximately 20-hour stimulation, obtained from a patient who received antiretroviral therapy. Source of these receptors: an adult man with HIV who was CMV-seropositive.

The chain employs TRBV29-1 and TRBJ2-5; TRBD1 matches 7 bases. V lost 1 base, J lost 3 bases, and 5 bases stayed unmatched. Germline values: CDR1 SQVTM, CDR2 ANQGSEA. The length of the CDR3 is 14 residues. For the CDR3, the DNA is TGCAGCGTTGAAGCGGAAGGACAGGAAGAGACCCAGTACTTC. This codes for CSVEAEGQEETQYF. Combining the CDR3 with reference TRBV29-1 and TRBJ2-5 gives the whole variable domain SAVISQKPSRDICQRGTSLTIQCQVDSQVTMMFWYRQQPGQSLTLIATANQGSEATYESGFVIDKFPISRPNLTFSTLTVSNMSPEDSSIYLCSVEAEGQEETQYFGPGTRLLVL.

The V and J genes are TRBV19 and TRBJ1-1; D perhaps matches TRBD1 (6 bases). The CDR3 sequence is 13 residues long. From germline, CDR1 is LNHDA and CDR2 SQIVND (reference sequence). V was cut by 7 bases and J by 4 bases, with 13 bases left in between. In DNA, the CDR3 is TGTGCCAGTAAAAAAGACAGGAGCACTGAAGCTTTCTTT. Translated, it gives CASKKDRSTEAFF.

The chain combines TRBV24-1 with TRBJ2-1, with 10 positions matching TRBD1. The germline gives CDR1 KGHDR, CDR2 SFDVKD. J gave up 4 bases and V 5 bases, and 1 base lay outside the gene matches. The CDR3 covers 14 residues. CDR3 protein: CATSGGQGYNEQFF. The CDR3 DNA is TGTGCCACCAGTGGGGGACAGGGGTACAATGAGCAGTTCTTC.

This chain connects TRBV5-5 to TRBJ1-4; TRBD1 is a possible D gene (5 bases). CDR1 and CDR2 from the germline V gene are SGHKS and YYEKEE (reference sequence). Trimming left V 3 bases short and J 0 bases short, with 9 bases between. CDR3 length: 15 residues. The CDR3 DNA is TGTGCCAGCAGCTATCAGGGAGCAACTAATGAAAAACTGTTTTTT. Translating gives CASSYQGATNEKLFF. Based on the CDR3 plus reference TRBV5-5 and TRBJ1-4, the full variable domain is DAGVTQSPTHLIKTRGQQVTLRCSPISGHKSVSWYQQVLGQGPQFIFQYYEKEERGRGNFPDRFSARQFPNYSSELNVNALLLGDSALYLCASSYQGATNEKLFFGSGTQLSVL.

The chain uses TRBV27 and TRBJ2-3; 8 bases match TRBD2. The CDR3 is 16 residues long. Germline CDR1 MNHEY, CDR2 SMNVEV (reference sequence). Losses at the gene ends were 5 bases for V and 5 bases for J; bases not matched to a gene: 12. The CDR3 spells CASSPPGTRVGDTQYF. In DNA, the CDR3 is TGTGCCAGCAGTCCCCCCGGGACTAGGGTAGGAGATACGCAGTATTTT.

The V gene is TRBV11-2, the J gene TRBJ1-4; the D gene is possibly TRBD1 (5 bases). CDR3 size: 14 residues. V dropped 5 bases and J dropped 1 base, with 8 bases sitting between them. The germline gives CDR1 SGHAT, CDR2 FQNNGV. The CDR3, as DNA: TGTGCCAGCAGCAGACAGAGAACTAATGAAAAACTGTTTTTT. This encodes CASSRQRTNEKLFF. Supplemented by reference TRBV11-2 and TRBJ1-4, the full variable domain reads EAGVAQSPRYKIIEKRQSVAFWCNPISGHATLYWYQQILGQGPKLLIQFQNNGVVDDSQLPKDRFSAERLKGVDSTLKIQPAKLEDSAVYLCASSRQRTNEKLFFGSGTQLSVL.

Written as DNA, the CDR3 is TGTGCCAGCAGCTTATACCCCTTTAACACTGAAGCTTTCTTT. It codes for CASSLYPFNTEAFF. This rearrangement joins TRBV7-9 to TRBJ1-1; no definite D call. CDR1 is SEHNR, CDR2 FQNEAQ, per germline (reference sequence). The CDR3 sequence is 14 residues long. Trimming removed 2 bases from V and 2 bases from J, with 9 bases in between.

The V call is TRBV15, the J call TRBJ1-1; TRBD1 agrees at 7 bases. The CDR3 is 13 residues long. The ends lost 5 bases at V and 1 base at J; junction bases unmatched: 1. Germline CDR1 reads LNHNV; CDR2 reads YYDKDF (reference sequence). The CDR3 loop is CATSWDRNTEAFF. The CDR3 nucleotides read TGTGCCACCAGCTGGGACAGGAACACTGAAGCTTTCTTT.

The chain joins TRBV24-1 to TRBJ1-5, with unresolved D. Trimming took off 3 bases at V and 0 bases at J, with 11 bases between the two ends. CDR3 size: 16 residues. Germline lookup yields CDR1 KGHDR and CDR2 SFDVKD. The CDR3 loop reads CATSDRAGDSNQPQHF. CDR3 sequence (DNA): TGTGCCACCAGTGATCGGGCAGGAGATAGCAATCAGCCCCAGCATTTT.

DNA for the CDR3: TGTGCCATCAGTGCGGACAGGAACACTGAAGCTTTCTTT. As protein: CAISADRNTEAFF. This chain connects TRBV10-3 to TRBJ1-1, with D maybe TRBD1 (6 bases). Per germline, CDR1 ENHRY and CDR2 SYGVKD. There are 13 residues in the CDR3. Trimming cost V 4 bases and J 1 base, with 7 bases left between them.

The rearrangement links TRBV19 to TRBJ2-3; D is ambiguous. V gave up 5 bases and J gave up 2 bases, with 14 bases separating them. The CDR3 contains 15 residues. The germline CDR1 and CDR2 sequences are LNHDA and SQIVND (reference sequence). Here the CDR3 DNA reads TGTGCCAGTAGTCCGGATTCCGTCTCCACAGATACGCAGTATTTT. Encoded protein: CASSPDSVSTDTQYF.

This chain uses TRBV5-4 with TRBJ2-1; D gene uncertain. The V and J ends lost 0 bases and 7 bases respectively, with 8 bases between them. The CDR3 runs to 13 residues. The germline V gene encodes CDR1 SGHNT and CDR2 YYREEE (reference sequence). CDR3 in DNA: TGTGCCAGCAGCTTGGGACCGCAAAATGAGCAGTTCTTC. It is translated as CASSLGPQNEQFF.

The chain couples TRBV4-1 to TRBJ1-5; D is ambiguous. The ends were cut back, 0 bases at V and 7 bases at J, with 16 bases in the middle. The germline V gene has CDR1 MGHRA and CDR2 YSYEKL. The CDR3 has 16 residues. CDR3 nucleotides: TGCGCCAGCAGCCAAGATGCGGGGTTCGCTTACCAGCCCCAGCATTTT. It yields the protein CASSQDAGFAYQPQHF.

In this sample, this clone turned up a few times. The gene calls are TRBV14 and TRBJ1-1; 7 bases match TRBD1. This CDR3 is 13 amino acids long. V gave up 4 bases and J gave up 4 bases; unmatched junction bases: 3. CDR1 SGHDN and CDR2 FVKESK come from the germline V gene. In DNA form, the CDR3 reads TGTGCCAGCAGCCGTCAGGGGGGCACTGAAGCTTTCTTT. Translating gives CASSRQGGTEAFF.

The V call is TRBV4-1, the J call TRBJ2-2, with D hard to call. The germline CDR1 and CDR2 sequences are MGHRA and YSYEKL. The length of the CDR3 is 14 residues. V was pared by 6 bases and J by 1 base, with 9 bases between. The CDR3 DNA follows: TGCGCCAGCAGGGACCCGCGGAACACCGGGGAGCTGTTTTTT. This encodes CASRDPRNTGELFF.

The chain links TRBV20-1 to TRBJ1-3; unclear D gene. The CDR3 has 14 residues. Trimming pared 3 bases from V and 0 bases from J, leaving 9 bases between. CDR1 is DFQATT, CDR2 SNEGSKA, per germline (reference sequence). In DNA, the CDR3 is TGCAGTGCTAGTTTTGGTAGCTCTGGAAACACCATATATTTT. This gives the protein CSASFGSSGNTIYF.

The V gene is TRBV5-1, the J gene TRBJ2-1, with 9 bases aligning to TRBD1. CDR1 and CDR2 (germline): SGHRS, YFSETQ. Trimming removed 0 bases from V and 3 bases from J; junction bases left unmatched: 4. CDR3 length equals 16 residues. CDR3 nucleotides: TGCGCCAGCAGCTTGGACAGGGGGCGTATCTACAATGAGCAGTTCTTC. Its protein product is CASSLDRGRIYNEQFF.

V is TRBV7-9 and J is TRBJ1-2; 7 bases are a match to TRBD1. With V trimmed by 1 base and J by 1 base, 0 bases remained unmatched. The CDR3 is 14 amino acids. CDR1 and CDR2 (germline): SEHNR, FQNEAQ (reference sequence). The CDR3 protein is CASSLGQGNYGYTF. The CDR3 DNA reads as TGTGCCAGCAGCTTAGGACAGGGTAACTATGGCTACACCTTC.